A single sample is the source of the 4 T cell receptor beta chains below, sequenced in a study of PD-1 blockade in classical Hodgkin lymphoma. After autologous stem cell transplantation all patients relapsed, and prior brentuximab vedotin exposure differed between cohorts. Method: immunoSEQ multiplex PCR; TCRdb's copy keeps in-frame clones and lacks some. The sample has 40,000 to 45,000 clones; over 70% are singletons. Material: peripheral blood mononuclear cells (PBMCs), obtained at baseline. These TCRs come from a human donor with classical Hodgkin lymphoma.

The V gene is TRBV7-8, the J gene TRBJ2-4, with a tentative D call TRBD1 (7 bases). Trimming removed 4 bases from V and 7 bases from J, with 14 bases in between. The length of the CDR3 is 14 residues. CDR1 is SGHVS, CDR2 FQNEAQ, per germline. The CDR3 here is CASSSDRAGNIQYF. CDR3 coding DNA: TGTGCCAGCAGCTCTGACAGGGCGGGGAACATTCAGTACTTC.

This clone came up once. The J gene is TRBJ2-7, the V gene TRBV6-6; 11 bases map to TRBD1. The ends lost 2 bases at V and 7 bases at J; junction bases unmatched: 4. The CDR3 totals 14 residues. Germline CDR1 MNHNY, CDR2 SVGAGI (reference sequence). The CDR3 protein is CASSYGTGGREQYF. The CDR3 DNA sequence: TGTGCCAGCAGTTACGGGACAGGGGGTCGGGAGCAGTACTTC.

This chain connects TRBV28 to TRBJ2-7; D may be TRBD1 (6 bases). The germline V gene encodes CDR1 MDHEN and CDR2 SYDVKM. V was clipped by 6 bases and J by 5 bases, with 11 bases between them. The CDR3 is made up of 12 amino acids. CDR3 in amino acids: CASRQGTHEQYF. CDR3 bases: TGTGCCAGCAGACAGGGTACCCACGAGCAGTACTTC.

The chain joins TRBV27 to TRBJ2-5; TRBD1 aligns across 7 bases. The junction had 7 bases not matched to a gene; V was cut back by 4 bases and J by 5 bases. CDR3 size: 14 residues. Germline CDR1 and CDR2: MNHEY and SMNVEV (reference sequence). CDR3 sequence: CASSSRGGRETQYF. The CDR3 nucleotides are TGTGCCAGCAGTTCAAGAGGGGGCAGGGAGACCCAGTACTTC.